The following is a TCR beta chain sequence with its context. The table came from immunoSEQ multiplex PCR; TCRdb's copy has only in-frame clones and leaves some out. The data contain about 40,000 clones, more than 90% of them seen just once; the ten biggest clones take up around 1.2%. The data were obtained in a study of T cell changes during pregnancy in multiple sclerosis. Germline CDR1 reads LNHDA; CDR2 reads SQIVND (reference sequence). The V gene lost 4 bases and the J gene lost 0 bases, with 9 bases spanning the gap. The CDR3 runs to 14 residues. Material: peripheral blood, obtained before pregnancy. The TCR originated in a female donor with multiple sclerosis, enrolled in a pregnancy study. V is TRBV19 and J is TRBJ1-1; D unresolved. The CDR3 region has the DNA TGTGCCAGTAGTAAACTAGAGGTGAACACTGAAGCTTTCTTT. Translated: CASSKLEVNTEAFF.